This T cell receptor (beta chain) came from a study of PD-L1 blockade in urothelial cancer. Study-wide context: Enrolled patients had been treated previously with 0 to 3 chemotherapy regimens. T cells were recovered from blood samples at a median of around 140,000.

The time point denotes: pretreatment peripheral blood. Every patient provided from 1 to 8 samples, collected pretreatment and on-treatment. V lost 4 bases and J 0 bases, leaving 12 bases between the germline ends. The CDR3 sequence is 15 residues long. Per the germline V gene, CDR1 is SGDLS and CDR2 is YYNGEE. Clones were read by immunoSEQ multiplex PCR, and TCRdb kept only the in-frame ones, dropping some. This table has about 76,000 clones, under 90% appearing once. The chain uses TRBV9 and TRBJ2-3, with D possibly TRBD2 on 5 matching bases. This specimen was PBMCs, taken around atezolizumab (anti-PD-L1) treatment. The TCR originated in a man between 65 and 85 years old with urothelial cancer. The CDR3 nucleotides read TGTGCCAGCAGCCCGCGAGAGGGTAGCACAGATACGCAGTATTTT. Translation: CASSPREGSTDTQYF.